This T cell receptor (beta chain) was identified in a study of technical replicates of blood from four donors. This CDR3 is built from 15 residues. Trimming at V came to 4 bases and at J to 2 bases, leaving 7 bases not matched to a gene. Germline V CDR1 and CDR2: SGHAT, FQNNGV. Sequencing used immunoSEQ multiplex PCR; TCRdb keeps in-frame clones, though not all of them. The data show more than 70,000 clones, nearly 98% seen once. This chain joins TRBV11-2 and TRBJ1-1; TRBD1 agrees at 7 bases. This clonotype was obtained from a human donor in good health. Input material: T cells isolated from PBMCs. The CDR3 nucleotides read TGTGCCAGCAGCTCTTTACAGGGGATTAACACTGAAGCTTTCTTT. Translation: CASSSLQGINTEAFF.